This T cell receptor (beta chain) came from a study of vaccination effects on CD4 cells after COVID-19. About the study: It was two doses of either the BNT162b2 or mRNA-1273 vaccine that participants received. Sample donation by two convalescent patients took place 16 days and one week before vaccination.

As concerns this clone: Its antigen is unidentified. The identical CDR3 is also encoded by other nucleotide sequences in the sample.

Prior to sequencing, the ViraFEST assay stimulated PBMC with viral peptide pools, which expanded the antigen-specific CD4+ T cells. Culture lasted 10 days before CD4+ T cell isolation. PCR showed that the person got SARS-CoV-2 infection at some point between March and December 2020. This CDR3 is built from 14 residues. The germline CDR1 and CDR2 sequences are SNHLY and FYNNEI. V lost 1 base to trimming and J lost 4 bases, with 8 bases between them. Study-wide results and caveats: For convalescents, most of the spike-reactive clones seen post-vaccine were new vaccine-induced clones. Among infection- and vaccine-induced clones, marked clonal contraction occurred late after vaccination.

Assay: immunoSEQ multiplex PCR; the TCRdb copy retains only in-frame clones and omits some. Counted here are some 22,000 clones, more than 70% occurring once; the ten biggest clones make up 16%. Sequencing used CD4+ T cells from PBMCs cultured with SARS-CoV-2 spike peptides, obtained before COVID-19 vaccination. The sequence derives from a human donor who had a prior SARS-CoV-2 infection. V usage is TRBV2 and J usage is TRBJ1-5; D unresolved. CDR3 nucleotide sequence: TGTGCCAGCAGTGAAGATCGGATAAATCAGCCCCAGCATTTT. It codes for CASSEDRINQPQHF.